This T cell receptor (beta chain) was recovered during a study of OX40 agonist ivuxolimab in advanced cancers. Study-wide context: Those enrolled were 80% to 85% male, with a mean age of around 55 years and ages from roughly 20 to 85.

Libraries were prepared by immunoSEQ multiplex PCR; TCRdb keeps only in-frame clonotypes and omits some of them. The data hold approximately 61,000 clones, with approximately 91% observed a single time. The CDR3 is 18 residues long. The junction had 19 bases not matched to a gene; V was cut back by 4 bases and J by 6 bases. Germline V gene lookup returns CDR1 SGHRS and CDR2 YFSETQ. This TCR came from an adult with an advanced solid tumor such as melanoma, head and neck, liver or kidney cancer. The rearrangement uses TRBV5-1 and TRBJ2-7; TRBD2 aligns across 10 bases. The sample consisted of CD4+ or CD8+ T cells sorted from blood, taken in a trial of the OX40 agonist ivuxolimab. CDR3 in DNA: TGCGCCAGCAGCCTGAGTGCCGGGTCGGTAGCGGGAGGAAGCGAGCAGTACTTC. Translated: CASSLSAGSVAGGSEQYF.